The rows below give T cell receptor beta chains drawn from one sample of a study of Graves' ophthalmopathy and Graves' hyperthyroidism. TCRdb passed the multiplex PCR reads through MiXCR, listing each CDR3 protein once. The sample holds around 520,000 distinct CDR3 sequences, under 45% seen once. The sample consisted of peripheral blood or thyroid tissue (not recorded which). The receptors were sampled from an adult man with Graves' hyperthyroidism. CDR3s include the opening cysteine and the closing phenylalanine or tryptophan. Fields, in order: D gene, J gene, clone size, CDR3 length, V gene, CDR3 DNA, CDR3 protein. D genes are given only for firm matches. Part of the rows lack a size; the others show once, few, many or a class for expanded clones.

d_call: NA
j_call: TRBJ1-1
clone_size: many
cdr3_length: 13
v_call: TRBV5-4
cdr3_nt: TGTGCCAGCAGCTTGGTAGGTTACACTGAAGCTTTCTTT
cdr3_aa: CASSLVGYTEAFF

d_call: TRBD1
j_call: TRBJ1-5
clone_size: many
cdr3_length: 13
v_call: TRBV25-1
cdr3_nt: TGTGCCAGCAGAGGGGGCAGCAATCAGCCCCAGCATTTT
cdr3_aa: CASRGGSNQPQHF

d_call: NA
j_call: TRBJ2-5
clone_size: many
cdr3_length: 12
v_call: TRBV6-6
cdr3_nt: TGTGCCAGCAGCGTTAGGAGGGAGACCCAGTACTTC
cdr3_aa: CASSVRRETQYF

d_call: TRBD1
j_call: TRBJ1-2
clone_size: many
cdr3_length: 13
v_call: TRBV29-1
cdr3_nt: TGCAGCGTTGAAGGAACAGGGGGCTGGGGCTACACCTTC
cdr3_aa: CSVEGTGGWGYTF

d_call: TRBD2
j_call: TRBJ2-7
clone_size: many
cdr3_length: 17
v_call: TRBV9
cdr3_nt: TGTGCCAGCAGCGTAGAACCCCCTAGCGGGGAGAGGTACGGGCAGTACTTC
cdr3_aa: CASSVEPPSGERYGQYF

d_call: TRBD2
j_call: TRBJ2-7
clone_size: NA
cdr3_length: 14
v_call: TRBV10-3
cdr3_nt: TGTGCCATCAGTCGGCGGGGGGGTTCCTACGAGCAGTACTTC
cdr3_aa: CAISRRGGSYEQYF

d_call: TRBD1
j_call: TRBJ1-2
clone_size: once
cdr3_length: 14
v_call: TRBV2
cdr3_nt: TGTGCCAGCAGCTGGGACAGCTCCTACTATGGCTACACCTTC
cdr3_aa: CASSWDSSYYGYTF

d_call: TRBD1
j_call: TRBJ1-2
clone_size: NA
cdr3_length: 19
v_call: TRBV29-1
cdr3_nt: TGCAGCGTTGAAGATAGAAGACAGGGGAAAGGGTTGGGGTTATATGGCTACACCTTC
cdr3_aa: CSVEDRRQGKGLGLYGYTF

d_call: NA
j_call: TRBJ1-5
clone_size: many
cdr3_length: 15
v_call: TRBV9
cdr3_nt: TGTGCCAGCAGCGTAGGAGCCGCTAACAATCAGCCCCAGCATTTT
cdr3_aa: CASSVGAANNQPQHF

d_call: NA
j_call: TRBJ1-1
clone_size: NA
cdr3_length: 10
v_call: TRBV3-1
cdr3_nt: TGTGCCAGCAGCCAAGATGTCAGGGGATTT
cdr3_aa: CASSQDVRGF

d_call: TRBD2
j_call: TRBJ2-5
clone_size: many
cdr3_length: 16
v_call: TRBV7-2
cdr3_nt: TGTGCCAGCAGCCCGAGCCTAGCGGGGGGGGGAGAGACCCAGTACTTC
cdr3_aa: CASSPSLAGGGETQYF

d_call: NA
j_call: TRBJ1-2
clone_size: NA
cdr3_length: 10
v_call: TRBV29-1
cdr3_nt: TGCAGCTTCACTAACTATGGCTACACCTTC
cdr3_aa: CSFTNYGYTF

d_call: NA
j_call: TRBJ1-6
clone_size: NA
cdr3_length: 14
v_call: TRBV29-1
cdr3_nt: TGCAGCGTTGCGATGTTGAACACCGGGGCCACCCTCCACTTT
cdr3_aa: CSVAMLNTGATLHF

d_call: NA
j_call: TRBJ1-5
clone_size: NA
cdr3_length: 14
v_call: TRBV27
cdr3_nt: TGTGCCAGCAGTTTACAGGGTTTCAATCAGCCCCAGCATTTT
cdr3_aa: CASSLQGFNQPQHF

d_call: NA
j_call: TRBJ1-1
clone_size: many
cdr3_length: 14
v_call: TRBV4-1
cdr3_nt: TGCGCCAGCAGCCAAGCGTGGGTGAACACTGAAGCTTTCTTT
cdr3_aa: CASSQAWVNTEAFF

d_call: TRBD1
j_call: TRBJ1-5
clone_size: few
cdr3_length: 17
v_call: TRBV12-3/TRBV12-4
cdr3_nt: TGTGCCAGCAGTTTAAACGTCGGAGGGGGCGGATTCCAGCCCCAGCATTTT
cdr3_aa: CASSLNVGGGGFQPQHF

d_call: TRBD2
j_call: TRBJ2-1
clone_size: once
cdr3_length: 14
v_call: TRBV7-9
cdr3_nt: TGTGCCAGCAGCTCTCGTACGGGGGGTAATGAGCAGTTCTTC
cdr3_aa: CASSSRTGGNEQFF

d_call: NA
j_call: TRBJ2-1
clone_size: few
cdr3_length: 13
v_call: TRBV7-9
cdr3_nt: TGTGCCAGCAGCTTACGCCGGGAGAATGAGCAGTTCTTC
cdr3_aa: CASSLRRENEQFF